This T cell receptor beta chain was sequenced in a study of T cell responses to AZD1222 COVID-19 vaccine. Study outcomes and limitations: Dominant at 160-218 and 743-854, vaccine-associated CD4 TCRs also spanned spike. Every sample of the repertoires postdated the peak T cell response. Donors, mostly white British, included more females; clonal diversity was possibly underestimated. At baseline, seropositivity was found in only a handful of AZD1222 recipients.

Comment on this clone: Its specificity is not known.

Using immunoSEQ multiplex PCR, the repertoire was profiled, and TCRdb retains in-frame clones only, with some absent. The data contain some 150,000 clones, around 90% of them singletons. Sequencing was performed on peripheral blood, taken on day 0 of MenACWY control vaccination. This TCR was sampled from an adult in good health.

The DNA of the CDR3 is TGTGCCAGCAGTTCAACAGAGCCTGGAAACACCATATATTTT. Its protein product is CASSSTEPGNTIYF. The gene calls are TRBV27 and TRBJ1-3, with unresolved D. The germline V gene encodes CDR1 MNHEY and CDR2 SMNVEV (reference sequence). Trimming cost V 4 bases and J 2 bases, with 9 bases left between them. This CDR3 region has 14 residues.